The 31 T cell receptor beta chains listed next were all sequenced from one sample in a study of blood T cell repertoires in COVID-19. The method was immunoSEQ multiplex PCR; TCRdb's version includes in-frame clones alone and lacks a portion of them. This sample carries under 85,000 clones, approximately 91% of them seen once, and the ten largest clones take more than 10%. Material: peripheral blood. These receptors were collected from a man aged 65 to 85 with active or convalescent COVID-19.

The J gene is TRBJ2-7, the V gene TRBV5-4; TRBD1 matches at 9 bases. The V gene's germline CDR1 is SGHNT and CDR2 YYREEE (reference sequence). Trimming removed 3 bases from V and 3 bases from J; junction bases left unmatched: 4. There are 14 residues in the CDR3. The CDR3, as DNA: TGTGCCAGCAGCTCCCGGGACAGGGACTACGAGCAGTACTTC. This codes for CASSSRDRDYEQYF.

V is TRBV3-1 (or the pseudogene TRBV3-2) and J is TRBJ2-3; tentatively, D is TRBD1 (5 bases). Trimming stripped 4 bases from V and 2 bases from J, with 13 bases between. Per the germline V gene, CDR1 is LGHDT and CDR2 is YNNKEL (reference sequence). The CDR3 has 15 amino acids. CDR3 sequence reads: CASSLDRVSTDTQYF. DNA of the CDR3: TGTGCCAGCAGCCTTGACAGAGTTTCCACAGATACGCAGTATTTT.

The chain couples TRBV28 to TRBJ1-6, with a possible D match to TRBD1 (5 bases). From germline, CDR1 is MDHEN and CDR2 SYDVKM. V gave up 4 bases and J gave up 5 bases, with 9 bases separating them. This CDR3 contains 14 residues. CDR3 region: CASSYGANNSPLHF. The CDR3 DNA is TGTGCCAGCAGTTATGGGGCTAATAATTCACCCCTCCACTTT.

The chain couples TRBV19 to TRBJ1-1; 8 nucleotides line up with TRBD1. J gave up 0 bases and V 11 bases, and 11 bases lay outside the gene matches. Germline loops: CDR1 LNHDA, CDR2 SQIVND (reference sequence). CDR3 length equals 15 residues. CDR3 in DNA: TGTGCCGCTTGCCCCCGACAGGGGATGAACACTGAAGCTTTCTTT. Translated: CAACPRQGMNTEAFF.

The rearrangement links TRBV5-8 to TRBJ2-1; 8 bases align to TRBD2. Germline assignment: CDR1 SGHTS and CDR2 YDEGEE. The CDR3 spans 18 residues. V trimming: 0 bases; J trimming: 7 bases; junction bases outside the gene matches: 15. CDR3 residues: CASSLENIAGLKSNEQFF. CDR3 coding DNA: TGTGCCAGCAGCTTGGAGAACATAGCGGGGTTAAAGTCAAATGAGCAGTTCTTC.

This chain links TRBV15 with TRBJ1-2; maybe TRBD1 (6 bases). V lost 0 bases and J lost 8, with 19 bases in between. CDR3 length: 16 amino acids. Germline V gene data show CDR1 as LNHNV and CDR2 as YYDKDF (reference sequence). CDR3 protein: CATSRDGTGLPGGYTF. Written as DNA, the CDR3 is TGTGCCACCAGCAGAGACGGAACAGGGTTGCCCGGGGGCTACACCTTC.

This chain uses TRBV4-2 with TRBJ2-1, with TRBD2 matching over 11 bases. CDR1 is LGHNA and CDR2 is YNFKEQ in the germline V gene. V lost 0 bases, J lost 4 bases, and 8 bases stayed unmatched. This CDR3 has 18 residues. The CDR3 reads CASSQDETSGGVYNEQFF. Written as DNA, the CDR3 is TGTGCCAGCAGCCAAGATGAAACTAGCGGGGGCGTATACAATGAGCAGTTCTTC.

This clone was found a few times. The chain couples TRBV7-9 to TRBJ1-5; D is uncertain. Trimming shortened V by 5 bases and J by 1 base, and 6 bases separated the two germline ends. Per the germline V gene, CDR1 is SEHNR and CDR2 is FQNEAQ (reference sequence). This CDR3 is 13 amino acids long. CDR3 amino acids: CASSRLSNQPQHF. The DNA for the CDR3 is TGTGCCAGCAGCCGACTGAGCAATCAGCCCCAGCATTTT.

In this sample, this clone turned up once. This chain links TRBV6-5 with TRBJ2-1; 8 positions agree with TRBD2. The germline CDR1 and CDR2 sequences are MNHEY and SVGAGI. The CDR3 has 15 residues. The trim removed 5 bases at V and 2 bases at J, leaving 5 bases unmatched. In nucleotides, the CDR3 is TGTGCCAGCAGTCGGGGGGGTCCCACCTACAATGAGCAGTTCTTC. This translates into CASSRGGPTYNEQFF.

The chain couples TRBV5-1 to TRBJ2-7; TRBD2 might be the D (5 bases). Per germline, CDR1 SGHRS and CDR2 YFSETQ. The V and J ends lost 4 bases and 0 bases respectively, with 11 bases between them. There are 14 residues in the CDR3. The CDR3 DNA follows: TGCGCCAGCAGCCCTTCCACTAGCTCCTACGAGCAGTACTTC. Protein: CASSPSTSSYEQYF.

This chain links TRBV30 with TRBJ1-3, with D possibly being TRBD1 (5 bases). V was shortened by 0 bases and J by 7 bases, with 10 bases between the two germline ends. Germline assignment: CDR1 GTSNPN and CDR2 SVGIG (reference sequence). The CDR3 spans 13 residues. For the CDR3, the DNA is TGTGCCTGGAGTGTGGGGCTAGGCAACACCATATATTTT. Amino acid sequence: CAWSVGLGNTIYF.

The chain employs TRBV5-5 and TRBJ2-2; 9 bases fit TRBD2. There are 18 residues in the CDR3. The junction had 9 bases not matched to a gene; V was cut back by 2 bases and J by 1 base. CDR1 SGHKS and CDR2 YYEKEE come from the germline V gene (reference sequence). The CDR3 DNA follows: TGTGCCAGCAGCTTTGATGCCCTAGCGGGGAGGAACACCGGGGAGCTGTTTTTT. Protein product: CASSFDALAGRNTGELFF. The variable domain in full, completed from reference TRBV5-5 and TRBJ2-2, reads DAGVTQSPTHLIKTRGQQVTLRCSPISGHKSVSWYQQVLGQGPQFIFQYYEKEERGRGNFPDRFSARQFPNYSSELNVNALLLGDSALYLCASSFDALAGRNTGELFFGEGSRLTVL.

V usage is TRBV10-2 and J usage is TRBJ2-7; 9 nucleotides agree with TRBD1. J was trimmed by 0 bases and V by 6 bases; bases with no gene match: 6. Germline lookup yields CDR1 WSHSY and CDR2 SAAADI. The CDR3 contains 15 residues. The CDR3 DNA reads as TGCGCCAGCAGACCCGGGACAGGGCCCTCCTACGAGCAGTACTTC. It codes for CASRPGTGPSYEQYF.

The chain is built from TRBV12-3 or TRBV12-4 and TRBJ1-6; D not certain. The CDR3 is made up of 12 amino acids. The V and J ends lost 3 bases and 9 bases respectively, with 6 bases between them. The CDR3 DNA reads as TGTGCCAGCAGTTTCCCTTCTTCACCCCTCCACTTT. It translates to CASSFPSSPLHF.

The chain links TRBV7-8 to TRBJ1-6; TRBD1 aligns across 7 bases. Trimming cost V 10 bases and J 6 bases; bases outside gene matches: 6. The V gene's germline CDR1 is SGHVS and CDR2 FQNEAQ. CDR3 length equals 13 residues. This CDR3 reads CAIATGPNSPLHF. The CDR3 DNA sequence: TGTGCCATCGCGACAGGGCCTAATTCACCCCTCCACTTT.

The chain couples TRBV2 to TRBJ1-5, with D perhaps TRBD1 (5 bases). The CDR3 totals 17 residues. Germline CDR1 reads SNHLY; CDR2 reads FYNNEI. V lost 2 bases to trimming and J lost 1 base, with 15 bases between them. CDR3 region: CASSERSQVGSNQPQHF. The CDR3 coding sequence is TGTGCCAGCAGTGAACGTTCACAGGTCGGGAGCAATCAGCCCCAGCATTTT. The entire variable domain, with the rest obtained from reference TRBV2 and TRBJ1-5, is as follows: EPEVTQTPSHQVTQMGQEVILRCVPISNHLYFYWYRQILGQKVEFLVSFYNNEISEKSEIFDDQFSVERPDGSNFTLKIRSTKLEDSAMYFCASSERSQVGSNQPQHFGDGTRLSIL.

The chain is built from TRBV4-1 and TRBJ2-3; TRBD2 aligns across 12 bases. V gave up 4 bases and J gave up 2 bases; unmatched junction bases: 10. Germline lookup yields CDR1 MGHRA and CDR2 YSYEKL. The CDR3 consists of 18 residues. The CDR3, as DNA: TGCGCCAGCAGCCTTCCCCCGACTAGCGGGGGATACACAGATACGCAGTATTTT. Its translation is CASSLPPTSGGYTDTQYF.

The V gene is TRBV7-2, the J gene TRBJ1-1; D gene uncertain. Trimming pared 1 base from V and 11 bases from J, leaving 14 bases between. In germline, CDR1 is SGHTA, CDR2 FQGNSA. The CDR3 runs 13 residues. In DNA form, the CDR3 reads TGTGCCAGCAGCTTAGGAGGTTACCGGGATGCTTTCTTT. This translates into CASSLGGYRDAFF.

The sample holds a few counts of this clone. This chain uses TRBV13 with TRBJ1-2, with 8 bases aligning to TRBD1. Trimming took 5 bases from V and 4 from J; bases not matched to a gene: 9. This CDR3 spans 15 amino acids. Germline lookup yields CDR1 PRHDT and CDR2 FYEKMQ (reference sequence). The CDR3 DNA reads as TGTGCCAGCAGCGCGCCAGGACAGGGAGTCTATGGCTACACCTTC. This sequence encodes CASSAPGQGVYGYTF.

This chain uses TRBV2 with TRBJ1-4, with TRBD1 matching over 11 bases. This CDR3 is 15 amino acids long. In germline, CDR1 is SNHLY, CDR2 FYNNEI. V lost 6 bases, J lost 8 bases, and 8 bases stayed unmatched. The CDR3 nucleotides read TGTGCCAGCAGCGGGGGGACAGGGGGTAGCGAAAAACTGTTTTTT. It encodes CASSGGTGGSEKLFF.

The chain recombines TRBV2 with TRBJ2-1; weak D call: TRBD2 (6 bases). The CDR3 runs 12 residues. Germline V gives CDR1 SNHLY, CDR2 FYNNEI. The V end lost 8 bases, the J end lost 5 bases, and 10 bases lay between the germline ends. CDR3 sequence: CASRDFNNEQFF. CDR3 nucleotide sequence: TGTGCCAGCCGGGACTTCAACAATGAGCAGTTCTTC.

This clone was detected only a few times. This chain joins TRBV27 and TRBJ2-7; unclear D gene. The CDR3 loop spans 13 amino acids. The ends were cut back, 9 bases at V and 4 bases at J, with 16 bases in the middle. The germline V gene encodes CDR1 MNHEY and CDR2 SMNVEV (reference sequence). This chain's CDR3 is CASSLGRSYEQYF. In nucleotides, the CDR3 is TGTGCCAGTAGCCTGGGTCGGAGTTACGAGCAGTACTTC.

V gene TRBV11-2 combines with J gene TRBJ1-2, with 10 bases lining up with TRBD1. The germline V gene encodes CDR1 SGHAT and CDR2 FQNNGV. The length of the CDR3 is 16 residues. Trimming at V came to 4 bases and at J to 7 bases, leaving 12 bases not matched to a gene. The CDR3 is CASSSVSFGQGVGYTF. In nucleotides, the CDR3 is TGTGCCAGCAGCTCAGTCTCGTTTGGACAGGGGGTTGGCTACACCTTC.

The chain couples TRBV6-6 to TRBJ1-5; TRBD1 matches at 12 bases. This CDR3 is 17 amino acids long. Germline-derived CDR1 and CDR2 are MNHNY and SVGAGI (reference sequence). Trimming at V came to 5 bases and at J to 1 base, leaving 6 bases not matched to a gene. The CDR3 is CASSRDRGRRSNQPQHF. CDR3 nucleotides: TGTGCCAGCAGTCGGGACAGGGGGCGGAGAAGCAATCAGCCCCAGCATTTT.

This sequence joins TRBV25-1 and TRBJ2-6, with D perhaps TRBD1 (6 bases). This CDR3 spans 16 amino acids. Trimming stripped 5 bases from V and 2 bases from J, with 13 bases between. Germline V gives CDR1 MGHDK, CDR2 SYGVNS. This chain's CDR3 is CASSNLQGAGANVLTF. The CDR3 DNA sequence: TGTGCCAGCAGTAACCTACAGGGAGCTGGGGCCAACGTCCTGACTTTC. The full variable domain, in which reference TRBV25-1 and TRBJ2-6 provide the parts outside the CDR3, is EADIYQTPRYLVIGTGKKITLECSQTMGHDKMYWYQQDPGMELHLIHYSYGVNSTEKGDLSSESTVSRIRTEHFPLTLESARPSHTSQYLCASSNLQGAGANVLTFGAGSRLTVL.

The chain links TRBV20-1 to TRBJ2-7, with D perhaps TRBD1 (5 bases). CDR3 length: 11 residues. Germline CDR1 DFQATT, CDR2 SNEGSKA (reference sequence). V lost 3 bases to trimming and J lost 3 bases, with 6 bases between them. The CDR3 DNA sequence: TGCAGTGCTAGCAGGGACTACGAGCAGTACTTC. Protein: CSASRDYEQYF.

V gene TRBV3-1 (or the pseudogene TRBV3-2) combines with J gene TRBJ2-2, with D uncertain. The CDR3 totals 15 residues. Germline CDR1 LGHDT, CDR2 YNNKEL (reference sequence). Trimming pared 1 base from V and 0 bases from J, leaving 6 bases between. CDR3 sequence: CASSQGVTNTGELFF. CDR3 DNA sequence: TGTGCCAGCAGCCAAGGCGTCACGAACACCGGGGAGCTGTTTTTT.

This clone showed up many times. The chain recombines TRBV11-2 with TRBJ2-2; D ambiguous. The V end was cut by 1 base, the J end by 9 bases, with 6 bases between. Looked up from germline, CDR1 is SGHAT and CDR2 is FQNNGV. CDR3 length equals 12 residues. The CDR3 loop is CASSLVLWELFF. The CDR3 nucleotides read TGTGCCAGCAGCTTAGTTCTTTGGGAGCTGTTTTTT. The whole variable domain, remainder taken from reference TRBV11-2 and TRBJ2-2, is EAGVAQSPRYKIIEKRQSVAFWCNPISGHATLYWYQQILGQGPKLLIQFQNNGVVDDSQLPKDRFSAERLKGVDSTLKIQPAKLEDSAVYLCASSLVLWELFFGEGSRLTVL.

The V and J genes are TRBV7-9 and TRBJ2-7, with 9 bases aligning to TRBD1. This CDR3 is 16 amino acids long. From germline, CDR1 is SEHNR and CDR2 FQNEAQ (reference sequence). V gave up 3 bases and J gave up 7 bases; unmatched junction bases: 13. CDR3 protein: CASSFGTLQGAGEQYF. The CDR3 bases are TGTGCCAGCAGCTTTGGTACCCTACAGGGGGCAGGGGAGCAGTACTTC.

The rearrangement links TRBV5-4 to TRBJ2-1; 14 bases fit TRBD2. Germline loops: CDR1 SGHNT, CDR2 YYREEE (reference sequence). The CDR3 runs to 17 residues. V dropped 4 bases and J dropped 4; count of bases not matched to a gene: 7. DNA for the CDR3: TGTGCCAGCAGCCCCAGACTAGCGGGGGGGGCTTACAATGAGCAGTTCTTC. Amino acid sequence: CASSPRLAGGAYNEQFF.

The J gene is TRBJ1-2, the V gene TRBV4-1; weak D call: TRBD1 (5 bases). This CDR3 has 13 amino acids. The ends were cut back, 1 base at V and 4 bases at J, with 7 bases in the middle. Germline V gene sequence: CDR1 MGHRA, CDR2 YSYEKL. CDR3 nucleotide sequence: TGCGCCAGCAGCCAAGGACAGCTCTATGGCTACACCTTC. Amino acids: CASSQGQLYGYTF.